Following are 3 T cell receptor beta chains from one sample sequenced in a study of blood T cell repertoires in COVID-19. Profiling relied on immunoSEQ multiplex PCR, and the TCRdb table lists in-frame clones only, not all of them. The data contain 250,000 to 350,000 clones, over 80% of them singletons. The sequencing sample was made of peripheral blood. The source of these receptors is a woman aged 50 to 60 with COVID-19, enrolled during active disease.

The J gene is TRBJ2-5, the V gene TRBV5-4; D perhaps matches TRBD2 (6 bases). The CDR3 consists of 17 residues. Trimming pared 0 bases from V and 2 bases from J, leaving 17 bases between. Germline lookup yields CDR1 SGHNT and CDR2 YYREEE (reference sequence). As DNA, the CDR3 is TGTGCCAGCAGCTTGGTAGGGGCGGGAACAAAACAAGAGACCCAGTACTTC. It codes for CASSLVGAGTKQETQYF. The full variable domain, in which reference TRBV5-4 and TRBJ2-5 provide the parts outside the CDR3, is ETGVTQSPTHLIKTRGQQVTLRCSSQSGHNTVSWYQQALGQGPQFIFQYYREEENGRGNFPPRFSGLQFPNYSSELNVNALELDDSALYLCASSLVGAGTKQETQYFGPGTRLLVL.

CDR3 sequence: CASSPSTGQYYEQYF. The CDR3 coding sequence is TGTGCCAGCTCACCGTCGACGGGACAGTATTACGAGCAGTACTTC. The rearrangement links TRBV18 to TRBJ2-7; 7 nucleotides line up with TRBD1. With 3 bases clipped from V and 4 bases from J, the junction kept 9 bases outside the gene matches. This CDR3 contains 15 residues. The germline V gene encodes CDR1 KGHSH and CDR2 LQKENI.

The J gene is TRBJ2-1, the V gene TRBV5-1; D uncertain. This CDR3 has 18 amino acids. V dropped 5 bases and J dropped 2 bases, with 23 bases sitting between them. Germline V gene sequence: CDR1 SGHRS, CDR2 YFSETQ. The CDR3: CASSQSLNSGDAYNEQFF. The CDR3 bases are TGCGCCAGCAGTCAGAGTCTCAATTCCGGAGACGCCTACAATGAGCAGTTCTTC.